The 8 T cell receptor beta chains in this list originate from one sample, sequenced in a study of shared clonotypes between healthy human individuals. Produced via immunoSEQ multiplex PCR; TCRdb's table is partial and in-frame only. The repertoire holds about 700,000 clones, with about 74% as singletons. The sequenced sample consisted of memory CD4+ T cells sorted from blood. Subset meaning: CD45RA-negative fraction. These receptors all stem from a young woman in good health.

The chain couples TRBV28 to TRBJ1-2; D is undetermined. Germline values: CDR1 MDHEN, CDR2 SYDVKM. The germline V and J ends were trimmed by 2 bases and 2 bases, with 6 bases remaining between them. CDR3 size: 13 residues. The CDR3 region is CASSLKKNYGYTF. CDR3 DNA: TGTGCCAGCAGTTTAAAGAAAAACTATGGCTACACCTTC.

The rearrangement links TRBV19 to TRBJ2-5; D perhaps matches TRBD2 (6 bases). Germline CDR1 reads LNHDA; CDR2 reads SQIVND (reference sequence). Trimming cost V 5 bases and J 1 base, with 14 bases left between them. The CDR3 is 15 residues long. This CDR3 is CASSVGGSTQETQYF. For the CDR3, the DNA is TGTGCCAGTAGTGTGGGGGGATCAACCCAAGAGACCCAGTACTTC.

This chain uses TRBV2 with TRBJ1-2; D gene ambiguous. The V gene lost 7 bases and the J gene lost 2 bases, with 5 bases spanning the gap. Germline CDR1 and CDR2: SNHLY and FYNNEI. CDR3 length: 11 residues. In DNA form, the CDR3 reads TGTGCCAGCATGGAGAACTATGGCTACACCTTC. It specifies CASMENYGYTF.

The rearrangement uses TRBV28 and TRBJ1-4; 10 bases agree with TRBD1. V gave up 6 bases and J gave up 5 bases; unmatched junction bases: 9. Germline loops: CDR1 MDHEN, CDR2 SYDVKM. This CDR3 spans 16 amino acids. The chain's CDR3 is CASRRGDRGQNEKLFF. The CDR3 DNA follows: TGTGCCAGCAGGAGGGGGGACAGGGGCCAGAATGAAAAACTGTTTTTT.

This clone was counted ten times or more. This same CDR3 is encoded by further DNA sequences in the sample. The V call is TRBV9, the J call TRBJ2-2; D not resolved. Trimming cost V 2 bases and J 5 bases, with 7 bases left between them. Germline V gene sequence: CDR1 SGDLS, CDR2 YYNGEE. The CDR3 has 13 residues. The CDR3 loop reads CASSVQGTGELFF. DNA of the CDR3: TGTGCCAGCAGCGTGCAAGGGACCGGGGAGCTGTTTTTT.

This clone has more than one count but fewer than ten. The chain recombines TRBV7-2 with TRBJ2-7; D tentatively reads TRBD1 or TRBD2 (5 bases each). In germline, CDR1 is SGHTA, CDR2 FQGNSA. This CDR3 is built from 15 residues. Trimming shortened V by 5 bases and J by 2 bases, and 16 bases separated the two germline ends. CDR3 in amino acids: CASSLASGTTYEQYF. The CDR3 DNA follows: TGTGCCAGCAGCCTCGCCTCCGGGACCACCTACGAGCAGTACTTC. The variable domain in full, with the rest retrieved from reference TRBV7-2 and TRBJ2-7, is GAGVSQSPSNKVTEKGKDVELRCDPISGHTALYWYRQSLGQGLEFLIYFQGNSAPDKSGLPSDRFSAERTGGSVSTLTIQRTQQEDSAVYLCASSLASGTTYEQYFGPGTRLTVT.

Regarding this clone: Just one base apart from a much larger clone, this may be a read error. The same CDR3 is also encoded by other DNA sequences in this sample. The rearrangement uses TRBV28 and TRBJ1-2; the D is unclear. This CDR3 is built from 14 residues. Germline V CDR1 and CDR2: MDHEN, SYDVKM. V was cut by 7 bases and J by 0 bases, with 12 bases left in between. CDR3 nucleotides: TGTGCCAGCAATCTCGGGCCGCCTAACTATGGCTACACCTTC. It codes for CASNLGPPNYGYTF.

The chain has TRBV25-1 and TRBJ2-7; D not certain. Germline V gene data show CDR1 as MGHDK and CDR2 as SYGVNS. There are 14 residues in the CDR3. Deletions cut 2 bases from V and 5 bases from J, with 13 bases between. Here the CDR3 DNA reads TGTGCCAGCAGTGAACAAGTAGGGTTGCACGAGCAGTACTTC. Its translation is CASSEQVGLHEQYF.